The 22 T cell receptor beta chains given below trace back to one sample, sequenced in a study of blood T cell repertoires in COVID-19. Sequencing was performed with immunoSEQ multiplex PCR; in TCRdb, only in-frame clones are kept and a portion is missing. The table includes around 260,000 clones, 85% detected once. The sequenced sample was peripheral blood. The receptors stem from a human donor in a cohort sampled during active COVID-19.

The chain has TRBV5-4 and TRBJ2-1; the match to TRBD2 covers 10 bases. The length of the CDR3 is 15 residues. CDR1 and CDR2 from the germline V gene are SGHNT and YYREEE (reference sequence). After removal of 4 bases from V and 5 bases from J, the junction contained 6 bases not matched to a gene. As DNA, the CDR3 is TGTGCCAGCAGCCGGAGCGGGAGGGCCAACAATGAGCAGTTCTTC. As protein: CASSRSGRANNEQFF.

The CDR3 DNA follows: TGTGCCACCATCGGGGGAGGAGAGACCCAGTACTTC. Its protein is CATIGGGETQYF. The J gene is TRBJ2-5, the V gene TRBV24-1, with D possibly TRBD2 on 6 matching bases. This CDR3 region has 12 residues. Germline-derived CDR1 and CDR2 are KGHDR and SFDVKD. V lost 8 bases, J lost 4 bases, and 10 bases lay in between.

The chain joins TRBV18 to TRBJ1-5, with 8 nucleotides matching TRBD1. From germline, CDR1 is KGHSH and CDR2 LQKENI. The CDR3 sequence is 15 residues long. V gave up 4 bases and J gave up 6 bases; unmatched junction bases: 8. The CDR3 is CASSLQGGPRQPQHF. As DNA, the CDR3 is TGTGCCAGCTCACTACAGGGGGGCCCCCGTCAGCCCCAGCATTTT.

J is TRBJ2-2 and V is TRBV9; 9 bases align to TRBD1. Trimming removed 3 bases from V and 5 bases from J; junction bases left unmatched: 11. CDR1 is SGDLS and CDR2 is YYNGEE in the germline V gene. There are 17 residues in the CDR3. CDR3 amino acids: CASSADEGTGWTGELFF. The CDR3 bases are TGTGCCAGCAGCGCCGACGAGGGGACAGGGTGGACCGGGGAGCTGTTTTTT. Full variable domain (missing parts from reference TRBV9 and TRBJ2-2): DSGVTQTPKHLITATGQRVTLRCSPRSGDLSVYWYQQSLDQGLQFLIQYYNGEERAKGNILERFSAQQFPDLHSELNLSSLELGDSALYFCASSADEGTGWTGELFFGEGSRLTVL.

The chain links TRBV3-1 (or the pseudogene TRBV3-2) to TRBJ2-1; D ambiguous. With 6 bases removed from V and 9 bases from J, the gap between germline ends came to 9 bases. Looked up from germline, CDR1 is LGHDT and CDR2 is YNNKEL (reference sequence). The CDR3 runs to 11 residues. The CDR3 sequence is CASSERREQFF. In DNA form, the CDR3 reads TGTGCCAGCAGTGAGAGGCGTGAGCAGTTCTTC.

The chain is built from TRBV5-1 and TRBJ2-6; TRBD2 is a possible D gene (5 bases). This CDR3 spans 18 amino acids. CDR1 and CDR2 (germline): SGHRS, YFSETQ. With 5 bases removed from V and 1 base from J, the gap between germline ends came to 19 bases. The CDR3 loop reads CASSLSVGASSGANVLTF. CDR3 nucleotide sequence: TGCGCCAGCAGTTTAAGTGTGGGAGCTTCTTCTGGGGCCAACGTCCTGACTTTC.

This chain joins TRBV30 and TRBJ1-4; the D is unclear. The CDR3 is 13 amino acids. Trimming removed 2 bases from V and 4 bases from J, with 8 bases in between. Germline lookup yields CDR1 GTSNPN and CDR2 SVGIG (reference sequence). The CDR3 bases are TGTGCCTGGAGTTCCAGGATTAATGAAAAACTGTTTTTT. Residues: CAWSSRINEKLFF.

The chain uses TRBV6-6 and TRBJ1-6; the D gene is possibly TRBD1 (6 bases). This CDR3 spans 15 amino acids. V was cut by 0 bases and J by 7 bases, with 10 bases left in between. Germline V gene sequence: CDR1 MNHNY, CDR2 SVGAGI (reference sequence). CDR3 sequence (DNA): TGTGCCAGCAGTTACTCGACTCAGGGGAATTCACCCCTCCACTTT. It yields the protein CASSYSTQGNSPLHF.

V and J are TRBV10-3 and TRBJ2-1, with a tentative D call TRBD2 (6 bases). The germline gives CDR1 ENHRY, CDR2 SYGVKD. The CDR3 has 12 amino acids. Trimming took off 10 bases at V and 5 bases at J, with 12 bases between the two ends. CDR3 nucleotides: TGTGCCACCCGGGAGAACAACAATGAGCAGTTCTTC. Translation: CATRENNNEQFF.

The chain joins TRBV2 to TRBJ2-1; TRBD2 agrees at 13 bases. The V segment lost 4 bases and the J segment 6 bases; nucleotides outside the gene matches: 3. The CDR3 is made up of 15 amino acids. From germline, CDR1 is SNHLY and CDR2 FYNNEI. CDR3 amino acids: CASSGTSGGLNEQFF. CDR3 in DNA: TGTGCCAGCAGTGGGACTAGCGGGGGTCTCAATGAGCAGTTCTTC.

This clone was seen a few times. V gene TRBV7-9 combines with J gene TRBJ2-3; D unclear. Germline values: CDR1 SEHNR, CDR2 FQNEAQ (reference sequence). V was trimmed by 0 bases and J by 6 bases, leaving 10 bases between them. CDR3 size: 14 residues. The CDR3 is CASSLAPRVDTQYF. The CDR3, as DNA: TGTGCCAGCAGCTTAGCGCCTAGAGTTGATACGCAGTATTTT.

The J gene is TRBJ1-1, the V gene TRBV27, with D possibly matching TRBD1 (6 bases). Trimming cost V 3 bases and J 5 bases, with 16 bases left between them. This CDR3 spans 15 amino acids. Germline CDR1 reads MNHEY; CDR2 reads SMNVEV (reference sequence). The CDR3 loop is CASSFRDTLRTEAFF. The CDR3 DNA is TGTGCCAGCAGTTTCCGGGACACCCTACGGACTGAAGCTTTCTTT.

The chain couples TRBV11-2 to TRBJ1-1; weak D call: TRBD1 (6 bases). Germline V gene data show CDR1 as SGHAT and CDR2 as FQNNGV. The CDR3 extends over 16 amino acids. V was shortened by 5 bases and J by 4 bases, with 20 bases between the two germline ends. The CDR3: CASSLRAHGQTTEAFF. CDR3 DNA sequence: TGTGCCAGCAGCCTCCGTGCCCACGGACAGACCACTGAAGCTTTCTTT.

The rearrangement links TRBV7-8 to TRBJ1-2; D is possibly TRBD1 (5 bases). Germline values: CDR1 SGHVS, CDR2 FQNEAQ. V shed 1 base and J shed 3 bases, with 12 bases lying between them. This CDR3 has 15 amino acids. The CDR3 here is CASSLEAGPYYGYTF. The CDR3 DNA follows: TGTGCCAGCAGCTTAGAGGCAGGGCCCTACTATGGCTACACCTTC. Combining the CDR3 with reference TRBV7-8 and TRBJ1-2 gives the whole variable domain GAGVSQSPRYKVAKRGQDVALRCDPISGHVSLFWYQQALGQGPEFLTYFQNEAQLDKSGLPSDRFFAERPEGSVSTLKIQRTQQEDSAVYLCASSLEAGPYYGYTFGSGTRLTVV.

This clone showed up just a few times. The J gene is TRBJ2-3, the V gene TRBV5-1; TRBD1 matches at 12 bases. J lost 1 base, V lost 5 bases, and 11 bases had no gene match. This CDR3 comprises 18 residues. The germline V gene encodes CDR1 SGHRS and CDR2 YFSETQ. Here the CDR3 reads CASSFSGTGGFGTDTQYF. The CDR3 coding sequence is TGCGCCAGCAGTTTCTCCGGGACAGGGGGCTTTGGCACAGATACGCAGTATTTT.

The chain joins TRBV7-9 to TRBJ2-2; 8 positions agree with TRBD1. The CDR3 totals 13 residues. After removal of 8 bases from V and 7 bases from J, the junction contained 6 bases not matched to a gene. Germline CDR1 and CDR2: SEHNR and FQNEAQ (reference sequence). The CDR3 nucleotides are TGTGCCAGCGCTACACAGGGGGACGGGGAGCTGTTTTTT. As protein: CASATQGDGELFF.

V gene TRBV19 combines with J gene TRBJ1-1, with no clear D. V shed 2 bases and J shed 1 base, with 11 bases lying between them. The germline V gene encodes CDR1 LNHDA and CDR2 SQIVND (reference sequence). This CDR3 contains 15 residues. The CDR3 region has the DNA TGTGCCAGTAGTATAACGGCGACGGGGAACACTGAAGCTTTCTTT. Its protein is CASSITATGNTEAFF. Supplemented by reference TRBV19 and TRBJ1-1, the full variable domain reads DGGITQSPKYLFRKEGQNVTLSCEQNLNHDAMYWYRQDPGQGLRLIYYSQIVNDFQKGDIAEGYSVSREKKESFPLTVTSAQKNPTAFYLCASSITATGNTEAFFGQGTRLTVV.

The chain links TRBV7-8 to TRBJ2-1; D possibly corresponds to TRBD2 (6 bases). This CDR3 region has 14 residues. Trimming removed 3 bases at V and 6 bases at J, with 12 bases between. Germline V gene sequence: CDR1 SGHVS, CDR2 FQNEAQ. The CDR3 here is CASSLGTYSNEQFF. CDR3 bases: TGTGCCAGCAGCTTGGGGACTTATTCCAATGAGCAGTTCTTC.

The chain combines TRBV28 with TRBJ1-1, with a possible D match to TRBD1 (6 bases). The CDR3 contains 11 residues. V was cut by 4 bases and J by 9 bases, with 9 bases left in between. In germline, CDR1 is MDHEN, CDR2 SYDVKM. The CDR3 loop is CASSSDRKAFF. The DNA for the CDR3 is TGTGCCAGCAGTTCAGACAGGAAAGCTTTCTTT.

Comments on this clone: A read error may account for a junction end that differs from germline. This rearrangement joins TRBV5-7 to TRBJ2-7; TRBD2 agrees at 8 bases. TRBV5-7 belongs to the ORF category, with a function that is uncertain. This CDR3 region has 14 residues. The DNA of the CDR3 is TGTGCCAGTAGCTTGGAACTAGCGGACTACGAGCAGTACTTC. It is translated as CASSLELADYEQYF.

This clone has just one count. This chain connects TRBV2 to TRBJ2-4; D perhaps matches TRBD1 (5 bases). With 8 bases removed from V and 0 bases from J, the gap between germline ends came to 5 bases. The CDR3 runs 12 residues. Germline lookup yields CDR1 SNHLY and CDR2 FYNNEI. For the CDR3, the DNA is TGTGCCAGCGGGGCAGCCAAAAACATTCAGTACTTC. It specifies CASGAAKNIQYF.

The CDR3 sequence is CASSQSSGVGQETQYF. The CDR3, as DNA: TGTGCCAGCAGCCAATCTAGCGGGGTGGGGCAAGAGACCCAGTACTTC. The chain uses TRBV4-2 and TRBJ2-5; 9 bases agree with TRBD2. This CDR3 is 16 amino acids long. V lost 2 bases and J lost 2; bases outside the gene matches: 6. CDR1 is LGHNA and CDR2 is YNFKEQ in the germline V gene.